These 32 T cell receptor beta chains were sequenced from one sample in a study of T cells expressing NK-cell markers. TCRdb reworked the 5' RACE reads into one entry per CDR3 protein, no DNA. The sample shows approximately 380,000 distinct CDR3 sequences, and 5.2% sits with its ten largest clones. Sequencing input: blood T cells: a sorted CD56 or NKG2C T cell subset, CD4+ or CD8+ T cells, or bulk PBMC T cells (not recorded which). These receptors were taken from a man aged 18-70 years in good health.

The V and J genes are TRBV5-6 and TRBJ1-5; the D call from TCRdb, TRBD1, cannot be confirmed without DNA. The germline V gene encodes CDR1 SGHDT and CDR2 YYEEEE. The CDR3 sequence is 14 residues long. CDR3 loop: CASSLWGTFQPQHF. Looking up the rest from reference TRBV5-6 and TRBJ1-5 gives the full variable domain: DAGVTQSPTHLIKTRGQQVTLRCSPKSGHDTVSWYQQALGQGPQFIFQYYEEEERQRGNFPDRFSGHQFPNYSSELNVNALLLGDSALYLCASSLWGTFQPQHFGDGTRLSIL.

This chain uses TRBV5-1 with TRBJ2-1. The germline V gene encodes CDR1 SGHRS and CDR2 YFSETQ. The CDR3 runs 15 residues. CDR3 sequence: CASSFADISYNEQFF. The whole variable domain, filled in from reference TRBV5-1 and TRBJ2-1, reads KAGVTQTPRYLIKTRGQQVTLSCSPISGHRSVSWYQQTPGQGLQFLFEYFSETQRNKGNFPGRFSGRQFSNSRSEMNVSTLELGDSALYLCASSFADISYNEQFFGPGTRLTVL.

The chain links TRBV11-2 to TRBJ2-1; checking the TCRdb D call of TRBD1 is not possible without DNA. This CDR3 has 18 amino acids. Germline V gene lookup returns CDR1 SGHAT and CDR2 FQNNGV. CDR3 in amino acids: CASSLGQGAKKSHNEQFF.

The rearrangement joins TRBV7-8 to TRBJ2-7. CDR1 and CDR2 from the germline V gene are SGHVS and FQNEAQ. The CDR3 covers 14 residues. The CDR3 loop is CASSLAGRLYEQYF.

The chain combines TRBV5-1 with TRBJ2-2; TCRdb picks TRBD2, but there is no DNA to check that call. This CDR3 comprises 17 residues. Germline lookup yields CDR1 SGHRS and CDR2 YFSETQ. The CDR3 protein is CASSLASGGPQTGELFF.

This rearrangement joins TRBV5-1 to TRBJ2-7; absent DNA, TCRdb's TRBD2 call cannot be checked. Germline assignment: CDR1 SGHRS and CDR2 YFSETQ. The CDR3 runs to 14 residues. CDR3 amino acids: CASASGGATVEQYF.

The chain employs TRBV7-2 and TRBJ1-1. Germline V gives CDR1 SGHTA, CDR2 FQGNSA. The CDR3 is 17 residues long. CDR3 in amino acids: CASSFQIGRGRRTEAFF.

V gene TRBV7-8 combines with J gene TRBJ2-7; TCRdb's D gene call, TRBD2, goes unchecked for lack of DNA. Germline values: CDR1 SGHVS, CDR2 FQNEAQ. The CDR3 runs 12 residues. The CDR3 loop is CASSSSVSEQYF. Filled out from reference TRBV7-8 and TRBJ2-7, the complete variable domain reads GAGVSQSPRYKVAKRGQDVALRCDPISGHVSLFWYQQALGQGPEFLTYFQNEAQLDKSGLPSDRFFAERPEGSVSTLKIQRTQQEDSAVYLCASSSSVSEQYFGPGTRLTVT.

The chain couples TRBV5-6 to TRBJ1-1; TCRdb outputs TRBD1, but without DNA this stays unchecked. Germline CDR1 is SGHDT and CDR2 is YYEEEE. This CDR3 comprises 16 residues. The CDR3 loop reads CASSRRGAIIRTEAFF.

The chain links TRBV6-5 to TRBJ2-3; TCRdb's assignment of TRBD2 cannot be checked, as there is no DNA. This CDR3 region has 16 residues. CDR1 is MNHEY and CDR2 is SVGAGI in the germline V gene. CDR3: CASSYSRTLRGDTQYF.

The V gene is TRBV12-3 or TRBV12-4, the J gene TRBJ2-1; TCRdb's D call of TRBD1 is untestable without DNA. CDR3 length: 15 residues. The CDR3 loop is CASSLVGTGIGEQFF.

V is TRBV10-3 and J is TRBJ1-1; TCRdb lists TRBD1, though no DNA is available to test this call. The CDR3 runs 12 residues. The germline V gene encodes CDR1 ENHRY and CDR2 SYGVKD. CDR3 amino acids: CAISWGATEAFF.

The gene calls are TRBV7-9 and TRBJ1-3. The CDR3 is 15 amino acids. Germline V gene data show CDR1 as SEHNR and CDR2 as FQNEAQ (reference sequence). The CDR3 sequence is CASSPRGQTGNTIYF.

The V gene is TRBV7-2, the J gene TRBJ1-1; with no DNA, the TCRdb D assignment of TRBD1 cannot be verified. CDR1 and CDR2 from the germline V gene are SGHTA and FQGNSA. The CDR3 is 13 amino acids. The chain's CDR3 is CASSYRTRDKAFF.

The chain recombines TRBV29-1 with TRBJ1-2. The CDR3 length is 13 residues. In germline, CDR1 is SQVTM, CDR2 ANQGSEA. The CDR3 is CSVVTNPNYGYTF.

The J gene is TRBJ1-2, the V gene TRBV5-1; TCRdb proposes TRBD1, but this gene call is untestable without DNA. Germline CDR1 reads SGHRS; CDR2 reads YFSETQ. CDR3 length: 14 amino acids. The CDR3 sequence is CASGPSGGLGGYTF.

The CDR3 sequence: CASSGRQGVVGELFF. The V and J genes are TRBV9 and TRBJ2-2; TCRdb lists TRBD1, though no DNA is available to test this call. This CDR3 has 15 amino acids. Germline V lookup: CDR1 SGDLS, CDR2 YYNGEE.

This chain connects TRBV7-9 to TRBJ1-2; TCRdb picks TRBD1, but there is no DNA to check that call. This CDR3 is built from 12 residues. CDR1 is SEHNR, CDR2 FQNEAQ, per germline (reference sequence). This chain's CDR3 is CASSSTGNGYTF.

V and J are TRBV7-3 and TRBJ2-3; TCRdb's D call, TRBD2, is unchecked because there is no DNA. CDR1 is SGHTA, CDR2 FQGTGA, per germline. This CDR3 has 16 residues. The CDR3: CASSLLAGSTTDTQYF.

The chain combines TRBV7-9 with TRBJ2-5; without DNA, the TCRdb call of TRBD1 cannot be checked. Germline loops: CDR1 SEHNR, CDR2 FQNEAQ (reference sequence). The CDR3 covers 17 residues. This CDR3 reads CASSPGTGGFRAETQYF. The entire variable domain, with the rest obtained from reference TRBV7-9 and TRBJ2-5, is as follows: DTGVSQNPRHKITKRGQNVTFRCDPISEHNRLYWYRQTLGQGPEFLTYFQNEAQLEKSRLLSDRFSAERPKGSFSTLEIQRTEQGDSAMYLCASSPGTGGFRAETQYFGPGTRLLVL.

This chain connects TRBV12-3 or TRBV12-4 to TRBJ2-1. The CDR3 has 16 residues. The CDR3 is CASTATLGASYNEQFF.

The rearrangement uses TRBV2 and TRBJ1-2. Germline values: CDR1 SNHLY, CDR2 FYNNEI. The CDR3 covers 13 residues. CDR3 residues: CASKGGGLYGYTF.

The chain employs TRBV7-2 and TRBJ1-4. The CDR3 has 13 residues. CDR1 and CDR2 from the germline V gene are SGHTA and FQGNSA. The CDR3 here is CASSPGLNEKLFF. The full variable domain, with the rest looked up from reference TRBV7-2 and TRBJ1-4, is GAGVSQSPSNKVTEKGKDVELRCDPISGHTALYWYRQSLGQGLEFLIYFQGNSAPDKSGLPSDRFSAERTGGSVSTLTIQRTQQEDSAVYLCASSPGLNEKLFFGSGTQLSVL.

The genes are TRBV28 and TRBJ1-2. Looked up from germline, CDR1 is MDHEN and CDR2 is SYDVKM. The CDR3 runs to 14 residues. The CDR3 reads CASIKGFGNYGYTF.

The V call is TRBV18, the J call TRBJ1-1. This CDR3 has 14 residues. From germline, CDR1 is KGHSH and CDR2 LQKENI. CDR3 sequence reads: CASSVHEGSTEAFF. The full variable domain, with the rest looked up from reference TRBV18 and TRBJ1-1, is NAGVMQNPRHLVRRRGQEARLRCSPMKGHSHVYWYRQLPEEGLKFMVYLQKENIIDESGMPKERFSAEFPKEGPSILRIQQVVRGDSAAYFCASSVHEGSTEAFFGQGTRLTVV.

The chain joins TRBV10-3 to TRBJ2-3; lacking DNA, the TRBD2 call made by TCRdb goes unchecked. Germline CDR1 ENHRY, CDR2 SYGVKD. This CDR3 is built from 17 residues. CDR3 sequence: CAISDYGSGGAKDTQYF.

The rearrangement links TRBV11-1 to TRBJ2-5. In germline, CDR1 is SGHAT, CDR2 FQDESV (reference sequence). The CDR3 is 14 amino acids. The CDR3: CASSLGMVEETQYF.

This chain uses TRBV7-9 with TRBJ2-2; TCRdb calls TRBD1, which cannot be checked without DNA. The CDR3 is 15 amino acids. Germline lookup yields CDR1 SEHNR and CDR2 FQNEAQ (reference sequence). The chain's CDR3 is CASGRDFTNTGELFF.

The chain has TRBV6-1 and TRBJ1-1; the TCRdb D gene call, TRBD1, has no DNA to confirm it. The CDR3 has 14 residues. Germline CDR1 and CDR2: MNHNS and SASEGT. CDR3 sequence reads: CASSPRVANTEAFF.

The V gene is TRBV12-3 or TRBV12-4, the J gene TRBJ2-5; TCRdb's D call of TRBD2 is untestable without DNA. This CDR3 contains 15 residues. The chain's CDR3 is CASTWGGGNQETQYF.

The chain carries TRBV3-1 and TRBJ2-7; there is no DNA to check the TCRdb D call of TRBD1. The CDR3 contains 14 residues. CDR1 and CDR2 from the germline V gene are LGHDT and YNNKEL (reference sequence). CDR3 sequence reads: CASSQRMPGQGQYF.

The genes are TRBV28 and TRBJ1-2. There are 13 residues in the CDR3. Germline CDR1 is MDHEN and CDR2 is SYDVKM. The CDR3 is CASSLSDGYGYTF.